This note documents a single TCR beta chain sequence. Its antigen remains unidentified. The data were obtained in a study of radiotherapy plus CTLA-4 blockade in lung cancer. Broader study findings: Expansion in blood of tumor-derived TCR clones was seen after radiotherapy plus ipilimumab. Early shifts in blood T cell clones, with interferon-beta, reportedly predicted response best.

The germline gives CDR1 MRHNA, CDR2 SNTAGT. This CDR3 comprises 15 residues. With V trimmed by 5 bases and J by 1 base, 6 bases remained unmatched. Repertoires were generated with immunoSEQ multiplex PCR, while TCRdb's copy carries only in-frame clones and drops some. Of more than 60,000 clones listed, 60% to 80% are singletons. V usage is TRBV6-4 and J usage is TRBJ1-2; 8 bases agree with TRBD1. The material was peripheral blood, obtained from a patient treated with radiotherapy plus ipilimumab. This receptor was taken from a human donor with non-small cell lung cancer who had a complete response to radiotherapy plus ipilimumab. The chain's CDR3 is CASSQRTGINYGYTF. CDR3 nucleotide sequence: TGTGCCAGCAGTCAACGGACAGGGATTAACTATGGCTACACCTTC.